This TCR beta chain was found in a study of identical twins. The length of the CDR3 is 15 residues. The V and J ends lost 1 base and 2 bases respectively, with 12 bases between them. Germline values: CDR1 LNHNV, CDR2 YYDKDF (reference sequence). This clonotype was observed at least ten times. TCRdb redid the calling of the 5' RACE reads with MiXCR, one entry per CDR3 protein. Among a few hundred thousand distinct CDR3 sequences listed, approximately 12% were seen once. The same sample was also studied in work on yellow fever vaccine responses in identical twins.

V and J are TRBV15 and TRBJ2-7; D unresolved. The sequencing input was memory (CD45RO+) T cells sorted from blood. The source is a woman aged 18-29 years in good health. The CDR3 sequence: CATSRVRDTPYEQYF. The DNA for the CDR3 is TGTGCCACCAGCAGAGTCCGAGATACCCCCTACGAGCAGTACTTC. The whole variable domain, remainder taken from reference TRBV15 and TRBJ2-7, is DAMVIQNPRYQVTQFGKPVTLSCSQTLNHNVMYWYQQKSSQAPKLLFHYYDKDFNNEADTPDNFQSRRPNTSFCFLDIRSPGLGDTAMYLCATSRVRDTPYEQYFGPGTRLTVT.